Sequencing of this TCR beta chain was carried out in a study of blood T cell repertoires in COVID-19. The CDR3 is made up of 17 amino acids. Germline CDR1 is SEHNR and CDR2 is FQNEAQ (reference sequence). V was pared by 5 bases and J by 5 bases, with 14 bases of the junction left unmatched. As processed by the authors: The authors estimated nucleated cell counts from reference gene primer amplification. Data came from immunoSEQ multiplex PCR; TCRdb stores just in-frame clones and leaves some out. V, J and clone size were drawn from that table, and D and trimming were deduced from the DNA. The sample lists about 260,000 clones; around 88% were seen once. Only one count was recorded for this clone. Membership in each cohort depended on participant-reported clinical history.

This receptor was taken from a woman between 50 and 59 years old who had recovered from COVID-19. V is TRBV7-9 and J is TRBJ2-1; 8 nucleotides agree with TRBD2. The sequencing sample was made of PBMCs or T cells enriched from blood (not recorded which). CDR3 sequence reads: CASSPSDRTSFDNEQFF. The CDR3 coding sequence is TGTGCCAGCAGCCCCTCAGATAGGACTAGCTTCGACAATGAGCAGTTCTTC.